The T cell receptor beta chain described here comes from a study of CD8+CD57+ T cells in acquired aplastic anemia. For the study at large: Across the sorted CD4+ and CD8+ cells, DNA amounts averaged about 3.1 ug. Approximately 11 million reads were obtained on average for healthy donor CD4+ cells. The study, taken as a whole, reports: A set of more than 25 CD8+ CDR3 sequences was shared between patients and controls, and these sequences appeared highly expressed in patients. Statistical testing detected no significant gap in CD8+ Simpson's diversity between patients and controls.

This clonotype has ten or more counts. What it recognizes is unknown. The CDR3 spans 15 residues. The germline gives CDR1 SNHLY, CDR2 FYNNEI. The V and J ends lost 5 bases and 1 base respectively, with 13 bases between them. Genomic DNA served as template for TCR beta VDJ and CDR3 profiling. TCRdb reanalysed the reads using MiXCR and keeps one entry per CDR3 protein. The table shows 180,000 or so distinct CDR3 sequences, with 35% to 50% occurring only once. The chain links TRBV2 to TRBJ2-3; no firm D call. This clonotype was obtained from a human donor in good health. What was sequenced was sorted CD4+, CD8+, or CD8+CD57+ T cells (not recorded which) from PBMCs. The CDR3 loop reads CASSRRPPGTDTQYF. DNA of the CDR3: TGTGCCAGCAGTAGAAGGCCCCCCGGCACAGATACGCAGTATTTT.